This T cell receptor beta chain is from a study of graft-versus-host responses after intestinal transplantation. The wider study: Recipients underwent multivisceral, liver-intestinal, or isolated intestinal transplants. Induction using anti-thymocyte globulin, followed by tacrolimus and steroids for about three years, was given to all recipients. Broader study findings: Peak GvH clone levels in circulation were associated with early post-transplant HvG declines. Recipient marrow held GvH clones, some first seen in ileum or blood.

CDR1 and CDR2 (germline): SGHNT, YENEEA. The CDR3 spans 16 residues. Method: immunoSEQ multiplex PCR; TCRdb's copy keeps in-frame clones and lacks some. The table has tens of thousands of clones, 94% seen once. Concerning this clone: Its antigen is still unknown.

This TCR came from a human donor who received an intestinal transplant. The input for sequencing was unstimulated CD8+ T cells sorted from spleen or lymph node cells, taken before intestinal transplant. The genes are TRBV11-3 and TRBJ2-5, with D maybe TRBD2 (7 bases). The better agreement between TRBJ2-7 and the DNA end casts doubt on the J call. CDR3 residues: CASSPGGRDSSYEQYF. CDR3 sequence (DNA): TGTGCCAGCAGCCCCGGGGGGCGCGACAGCTCCTACGAGCAGTACTTC.